Listed below are T cell receptor beta chains from one sample, sequenced in a study of yellow fever vaccine responses in identical twins. Using its own MiXCR run on the RT-PCR reads, TCRdb lists one record per CDR3 protein. The table records more than 2,000 distinct CDR3 sequences, around four fifths of them present only once. Sequencing was performed on T cells from blood (PBMCs), unsorted or a sorted subset (not recorded which), taken before or after yellow fever vaccination (not recorded which). The receptors originated from a woman younger than 35 who received the yellow fever vaccine. Both conserved end residues are part of each CDR3. A D gene is named only where the DNA matches it firmly. Rows may omit the clone size; those that give it use once, few, many or a size class.

abundance	v_gene	d_gene	j_gene	CDR3nt	CDR3aa
.	TRBV11-1	.	TRBJ2-1	TGTGCCAGCAGCTTGATTCAGGAAAACAATGAGCAGTTCTTC	CASSLIQENNEQFF
.	TRBV23-1	.	TRBJ1-6	TGCGCCAGCAGTCAAGAATCGTCCTATAATTCACCCCTCCACTTT	CASSQESSYNSPLHF
few	TRBV7-6	TRBD1	TRBJ1-2	TGTGCCAGCAGCTTGGACGACAGGGGGGGGAACTATGGCTACACCTTC	CASSLDDRGGNYGYTF
.	TRBV11-3	.	TRBJ2-1	TGTGCCAGCCAGTGGGGCAATGAGCAGTTCTTC	CASQWGNEQFF
.	TRBV18	.	TRBJ2-7	TGTGCCAGCTCACCACCCGCAGGGGTCCACGAGCAGTACTTC	CASSPPAGVHEQYF
.	TRBV6-1	TRBD1	TRBJ1-2	TGTGCCAGCAGCCCAAGCGGGCAGGGGGCAGGCTTTGGCTACACCTTC	CASSPSGQGAGFGYTF
.	TRBV6-4	TRBD1	TRBJ1-6	TGTGCCAGCAGCCCGGAGGGGGCGCCGAATTCACCCCTCCACTTT	CASSPEGAPNSPLHF
.	TRBV29-1	.	TRBJ2-7	TGCAGCGTTGAAGGGGGAATGGGCTTATTAGCTGACTACGAGCAGTACTTC	CSVEGGMGLLADYEQYF
.	TRBV11-3	.	TRBJ2-7	TGTGCCAGCAGCTCAGATCCAGGGAACAGCGAGCAGTACTTC	CASSSDPGNSEQYF
.	TRBV15	.	TRBJ2-1	TGTGCCACCAGCAGAGATCCCCCTGGAGGGGGCTTTGAGCAGTTCTTC	CATSRDPPGGGFEQFF
.	TRBV29-1	.	TRBJ1-4	TGCAGCGGGGCCGCGGCTAATGAAAAACTGTTTTTT	CSGAAANEKLFF
.	TRBV29-1	.	TRBJ2-1	TGCAGCGTTCACCCCGGGCAGGGCTATGAGCAGTTCTTC	CSVHPGQGYEQFF
once	TRBV5-6	.	TRBJ1-2	TGTGCCAGCAGCTTTGGCGGACGCTACACCTTC	CASSFGGRYTF
.	TRBV3-1	.	TRBJ1-1	TGTGCCAGCAGCCAAGATGGTTGGGATTACACTGAAGCTTTCTTT	CASSQDGWDYTEAFF
.	TRBV2	.	TRBJ1-5	TGTGCCAGCAGTGGGGTCGGAAATCAGCCCCAGCATTTT	CASSGVGNQPQHF
.	TRBV29-1	TRBD1	TRBJ2-5	TGCAGCGCACGACAGGGCCCAGAGACCCAGTACTTC	CSARQGPETQYF
.	TRBV3-1	TRBD2	TRBJ2-2	TGTGCCAGCAGCCAAGGAAGAACTAGCGGGAGGTTTACCGGGGAGCTGTTTTTT	CASSQGRTSGRFTGELFF
.	TRBV11-1	.	TRBJ2-1	TGTGCCAGCAGCTTAGAACCGACATCCTACAATGAGCAGTTCTTC	CASSLEPTSYNEQFF
.	TRBV11-1	.	TRBJ1-1	TGTGCCAGCAGCTTTGTGACTGAAGCTTTCTTT	CASSFVTEAFF
.	TRBV2	TRBD1	TRBJ1-6	TGTGCCAGCAGTGTCCAGGGGGGACGGAATAATTCACCCCTCCACTTT	CASSVQGGRNNSPLHF
.	TRBV10-3	.	TRBJ1-3	TGTGCCACCCTGAACTCTGGAAACACCATATATTTT	CATLNSGNTIYF
.	TRBV11-2	.	TRBJ2-1	TGTGCCAGCAGCCCACGCCCGAGCTCCTACAATGAGCAGTTCTTC	CASSPRPSSYNEQFF
.	TRBV20-1	TRBD1	TRBJ1-5	TGCAGTGCTGCCTCGAAAGACAGGGGCAATCAGCCCCAGCATTTT	CSAASKDRGNQPQHF
.	TRBV29-1	.	TRBJ2-6	TGCAGTTATAAGAGCTCTGGGGCCAACGTCCTGACTTTC	CSYKSSGANVLTF
.	TRBV7-2	.	TRBJ2-1	TGTGCCAGCAGCTTGTCCCCGGGACCCTACAATGAGCAGTTCTTC	CASSLSPGPYNEQFF
.	TRBV12-3/TRBV12-4	.	TRBJ2-1	TGTGCCAGCAACCATCCGGGACAACCATCCAATGAGCAGTTCTTC	CASNHPGQPSNEQFF